There are a few counts of the clone carrying this T cell receptor beta chain. This entry comes from a study of tumor-infiltrating lymphocytes in primary liver carcinoma. Extraction also yielded germline DNA, while blood RNA was obtained from unsorted whole blood. The input was around 530 ng total RNA; TCR beta cDNA was made from it with a constant-region primer. Each TCR beta library was derived from three nested multiplex PCR rounds that employed slightly modified ARM-PCR. MiXCR, applied by TCRdb to the multiplex PCR reads, yields one record per CDR3 protein. The sample lists approximately 330,000 distinct CDR3 sequences; less than 75% were seen once. The material sequenced was peripheral blood. This TCR derives from a middle-aged man with primary liver carcinoma and hepatitis B virus infection.

The CDR3 bases are TGTGCCAGCACCCGACCTGGTTACGAGCAGTACTTC. Protein product: CASTRPGYEQYF. The chain carries TRBV9 and TRBJ2-7, with unresolved D. Germline loops: CDR1 SGDLS, CDR2 YYNGEE. Trimming took 6 bases from V and 4 from J, leaving 11 bases between them. CDR3 length: 12 residues.